These 9 T cell receptor beta chains came from one sample sequenced in a study of read filtering for tumor transcriptome and immune sequencing. The library was built from about 0.4 ug RNA with molecular barcoded adaptors for alpha/delta and beta/gamma chains. TCRdb re-called the reads with MiXCR, one entry per CDR3 protein. The repertoire holds 60,000 to 80,000 distinct CDR3 sequences, about 15% seen once, with approximately 47% in the top ten. Sequences were obtained from a population of CD138-negative cells sorted from bone marrow. Every receptor here comes from a donor at least 40 years old with multiple myeloma.

A remark on this clonotype: A much more abundant neighbour one base away suggests this may be a read error. The V and J genes are TRBV20-1 and TRBJ2-5; unclear D gene. The CDR3 is 13 amino acids. Germline values: CDR1 DFQATT, CDR2 SNEGSKA (reference sequence). The V end lost 4 bases, the J end lost 1 base, and 10 bases lay between the germline ends. Written as DNA, the CDR3 is TGCAGTGCTAACCCGGAAAGCCAAGAGACCCAGTACTTC. Its translation: CSANPESQETQYF.

Ten or more counts support this clonotype. The chain joins TRBV20-1 to TRBJ1-2, with 9 bases that match TRBD1. With 0 bases clipped from V and 4 bases from J, the junction kept 6 bases outside the gene matches. Germline-derived CDR1 and CDR2 are DFQATT and SNEGSKA (reference sequence). The CDR3 is 15 amino acids. CDR3 residues: CSAREGTGRIYGYTF. CDR3 DNA: TGCAGTGCTAGAGAAGGGACAGGGCGAATCTATGGCTACACCTTC.

This clonotype was counted many times. The chain is built from TRBV7-3 and TRBJ1-1, with 9 bases matching TRBD1. This CDR3 is built from 15 residues. The V gene's germline CDR1 is SGHTA and CDR2 FQGTGA. V lost 5 bases, J lost 8 bases, and 12 bases stayed unmatched. CDR3 region: CASSPPGTGIGEAFF. The CDR3 DNA reads as TGTGCCAGCAGCCCGCCCGGGACAGGGATAGGAGAAGCTTTCTTT. Supplemented by reference TRBV7-3 and TRBJ1-1, the full variable domain reads GAGVSQTPSNKVTEKGKYVELRCDPISGHTALYWYRQSLGQGPEFLIYFQGTGAADDSGLPNDRFFAVRPEGSVSTLKIQRTERGDSAVYLCASSPPGTGIGEAFFGQGTRLTVV.

This clonotype was observed at least ten times. The chain uses TRBV7-2 and TRBJ1-5; possible D gene TRBD1, 5 bases. This CDR3 contains 15 residues. Trimming cost V 1 base and J 2 bases, with 9 bases left between them. The germline gives CDR1 SGHTA, CDR2 FQGNSA. CDR3 sequence: CASSLGGSGNQPQHF. The DNA of the CDR3 is TGTGCCAGCAGCTTAGGGGGGTCGGGCAATCAGCCCCAGCATTTT.

The J gene is TRBJ2-3, the V gene TRBV10-3; no definite D call. The V and J ends lost 4 bases and 6 bases respectively, with 11 bases between them. Per the germline V gene, CDR1 is ENHRY and CDR2 is SYGVKD. The CDR3 extends over 13 amino acids. As DNA, the CDR3 is TGTGCCATCAGTGGTGGGTTCGAGGATACGCAGTATTTT. Its protein is CAISGGFEDTQYF.

The V call is TRBV5-1, the J call TRBJ2-3, with D perhaps matching TRBD1 or TRBD2 (6 bases each). The CDR3 consists of 15 residues. CDR1 is SGHRS and CDR2 is YFSETQ in the germline V gene. Trimming left V 4 bases short and J 0 bases short, with 12 bases between. The CDR3 loop reads CASSGDGGSTDTQYF. CDR3 nucleotides: TGCGCCAGCAGCGGCGACGGGGGCAGCACAGATACGCAGTATTTT.

For this clonotype: A much more abundant neighbour one base away suggests this may be a read error. The chain carries TRBV20-1 and TRBJ2-3, with 12 bases lining up with TRBD2. CDR3 length: 16 residues. V shed 7 bases, J shed 2 bases, and the junction held 10 bases outside the gene matches. Per the germline V gene, CDR1 is DFQATT and CDR2 is SNEGSKA (reference sequence). CDR3 in DNA: TGCAGTGTTAGGGGGGCTAGCGGGAGGGCCACAGATACGCAGTATTTT. This translates into CSVRGASGRATDTQYF.

This chain links TRBV7-2 with TRBJ2-7; TRBD2 aligns across 12 bases. CDR1 is SGHTA, CDR2 FQGNSA, per germline. This CDR3 is built from 17 residues. The V segment lost 4 bases and the J segment 0 bases; nucleotides outside the gene matches: 7. CDR3 sequence: CASSWRTSGIRSYEQYF. The CDR3 DNA reads TGTGCCAGCAGCTGGAGGACTAGCGGGATTCGCTCCTACGAGCAGTACTTC.

The J gene is TRBJ1-5, the V gene TRBV20-1, with 7 bases lining up with TRBD1. This CDR3 contains 14 residues. The V segment lost 6 bases and the J segment 3 bases; nucleotides outside the gene matches: 8. The V gene's germline CDR1 is DFQATT and CDR2 SNEGSKA (reference sequence). CDR3 DNA sequence: TGCAGTGCGAACGGCGGGACAGACAATCAGCCCCAGCATTTT. Protein sequence: CSANGGTDNQPQHF.